This T cell receptor beta chain is from a study of cytomegalovirus exposure and HLA in healthy donors. Overall study results and limits: Across donors, presence/absence analyses took sequencing depth to be roughly uniform. Later analysis demonstrated an association between a missense DCLRE1C variant and TCR beta V- and J-gene trimming. Per a later analysis, 15,000 to 20,000 TCR beta sequences showed association with HLA alleles at 0.05 false discovery rate.

60 Vbeta and 13 Jbeta primers were used in PCR. Here immunoSEQ multiplex PCR was the method, and the copy in TCRdb shows in-frame clones only, minus some. This sample has approximately 110,000 clones, with more than 70% found just once. CDR3 length: 14 amino acids. The V gene end was trimmed by 5 bases and the J gene end by 1 base; junction bases not matched to a gene: 6. Germline CDR1 SGHRS, CDR2 YFSETQ. Of note for this clone: What it binds is unknown.

This clonotype was obtained from a man over 45 in good health and CMV-seronegative. Specimen: PBMCs. The chain uses TRBV5-1 and TRBJ2-7; 7 bases align to TRBD2. The CDR3 spells CASSPGGTSYEQYF. DNA of the CDR3: TGCGCCAGCAGTCCCGGGGGGACGTCCTACGAGCAGTACTTC.